This T cell receptor (beta chain) was documented in a study of T cells in Graves' hyperthyroidism and ophthalmopathy. Clinical symptoms, serum thyroxine and TRAb, thyroid ultrasound and orbital computed tomography together formed the diagnostic basis. This clonotype was detected a few times. Its antigen is currently unknown. Study findings and constraints: The majority of expanded thyroid clonotypes above 0.001 also appeared in blood. A model of 13 V-J pairs discriminated ophthalmopathy from stable hyperthyroidism. With a median lead of around 6.7 months before onset, the model predicted ophthalmopathy.

Trimming cost V 1 base and J 5 bases, with 11 bases left between them. The CDR3 has 13 residues. Germline CDR1 is DFQATT and CDR2 is SNEGSKA (reference sequence). The CDR3 regions of TCR beta were amplified from RNA transcripts. With the HTBI primer set, the TCR CDR3 went through a first round of RT-PCR. TCRdb re-called the multiplex PCR reads through MiXCR, storing one row per CDR3 protein. The data contain hundreds of thousands of distinct CDR3 sequences, nearly 45% of them singletons. Sequencing input: peripheral blood or thyroid tissue (not recorded which). The V and J genes are TRBV20-1 and TRBJ2-5, with D perhaps matching TRBD2 (6 bases). The receptor comes from an adult man with Graves' disease, either hyperthyroidism or ophthalmopathy (not recorded which). The CDR3 reads CSARVRGRETQYF. CDR3 nucleotides: TGCAGTGCTAGAGTTCGGGGGAGGGAGACCCAGTACTTC.